Each of the 22 T cell receptor beta chains below was sequenced from the same sample in a study of spatial heterogeneity in lung cancer. Sample time point: blood at routine non-recurrence follow-up after resection. MiXCR was run by TCRdb on the 5' RACE reads, yielding one entry per CDR3 protein. The table records 110,000 or so distinct CDR3 sequences, 11% of them present only once. The source was PBMCs, collected at follow-up. Receptor source: a female donor with early-stage non-small cell lung cancer.

This clonotype was counted at least ten times. The chain is built from TRBV2 and TRBJ1-5; weak D call: TRBD1 (6 bases). CDR3 length: 14 amino acids. Trimming cost V 5 bases and J 0 bases, with 8 bases left between them. Germline V CDR1 and CDR2: SNHLY, FYNNEI. CDR3: CASSLDSSNQPQHF. CDR3 sequence (DNA): TGTGCCAGCAGTCTGGACAGTAGCAATCAGCCCCAGCATTTT. Variable domain in full (rest from reference TRBV2 and TRBJ1-5): EPEVTQTPSHQVTQMGQEVILRCVPISNHLYFYWYRQILGQKVEFLVSFYNNEISEKSEIFDDQFSVERPDGSNFTLKIRSTKLEDSAMYFCASSLDSSNQPQHFGDGTRLSIL.

This clonotype was recorded a few times. The chain couples TRBV24-1 to TRBJ2-3; 9 bases match TRBD2. V trimming: 4 bases; J trimming: 5 bases; junction bases outside the gene matches: 12. Germline values: CDR1 KGHDR, CDR2 SFDVKD. The CDR3 is made up of 17 amino acids. As DNA, the CDR3 is TGTGCCACCAGTGAGACGGGACTAGCCGATATTAAAGATACGCAGTATTTT. Amino acid sequence: CATSETGLADIKDTQYF.

This chain joins TRBV2 and TRBJ2-1, with 10 bases aligning to TRBD2. The CDR3 has 14 amino acids. CDR1 is SNHLY, CDR2 FYNNEI, per germline. V lost 6 bases to trimming and J lost 9 bases; unmatched junction nucleotides: 8. The CDR3 DNA reads as TGTGCCAGCAGCGGGGGACTAGCGAATCCTGAGCAGTTCTTC. Translation: CASSGGLANPEQFF.

This chain links TRBV6-2 or TRBV6-3 with TRBJ1-1; no clear D. The CDR3 extends over 14 amino acids. Germline lookup yields CDR1 MNHEY and CDR2 SVGEGT. Trimming cost V 0 bases and J 0 bases, with 5 bases left between them. CDR3 amino acids: CASSYSILNTEAFF. The DNA for the CDR3 is TGTGCCAGCAGTTACTCGATTTTGAACACTGAAGCTTTCTTT.

This clonotype was seen many times. V is TRBV29-1 and J is TRBJ2-1; D may be TRBD1 or TRBD2 (5 bases each). Trimming took 4 bases from V and 9 from J, leaving 10 bases between them. The CDR3 spans 11 residues. Germline CDR1 is SQVTM and CDR2 is ANQGSEA. The CDR3 is CSVVGTVEQFF. The CDR3 nucleotides read TGCAGCGTTGTGGGGACGGTTGAGCAGTTCTTC.

This clonotype was recorded a few times. The rearrangement uses TRBV9 and TRBJ2-1; possibly TRBD1 for D (5 bases). The CDR3 consists of 14 residues. Germline loops: CDR1 SGDLS, CDR2 YYNGEE. The germline V and J ends were trimmed by 1 base and 9 bases, with 14 bases remaining between them. CDR3 nucleotide sequence: TGTGCCAGCAGCGTATCCGGACAAGTAGGTGAGCAGTTCTTC. Amino acids: CASSVSGQVGEQFF.

This chain joins TRBV5-1 and TRBJ1-5; TRBD2 aligns across 7 bases. The DNA end lines up better with TRBJ2-3; the J call may be wrong. This CDR3 comprises 13 residues. Germline CDR1 is SGHRS and CDR2 is YFSETQ. The CDR3 DNA reads TGCGCCAGCAGCTGGGACTACAATCAGCCCCAGTATTTT. Translation: CASSWDYNQPQYF.

The chain couples TRBV10-3 to TRBJ1-5; TRBD1 aligns across 7 bases. The CDR3 is 12 amino acids. Trimming took 4 bases from V and 7 from J; bases not matched to a gene: 1. Germline loops: CDR1 ENHRY, CDR2 SYGVKD. CDR3 in amino acids: CAISGDRQPQHF. CDR3 coding DNA: TGTGCCATCAGTGGGGACAGACAGCCCCAGCATTTT.

The CDR3 protein is CASSSGQGLMQTEAFF. CDR3 DNA sequence: TGTGCCAGCAGTTCCGGACAGGGCCTGATGCAAACTGAAGCTTTCTTT. This chain uses TRBV28 with TRBJ1-1; 8 bases match TRBD1. CDR3 length equals 16 residues. After removal of 4 bases from V and 5 bases from J, the junction contained 12 bases not matched to a gene. Germline lookup yields CDR1 MDHEN and CDR2 SYDVKM. Full variable domain (outside the CDR3, taken from reference TRBV28 and TRBJ1-1): DVKVTQSSRYLVKRTGEKVFLECVQDMDHENMFWYRQDPGLGLRLIYFSYDVKMKEKGDIPEGYSVSREKKERFSLILESASTNQTSMYLCASSSGQGLMQTEAFFGQGTRLTVV.

About this clonotype itself: The germline gene is not matched at one end of the junction; a read error may be the cause. The chain joins TRBV19 to TRBJ2-3, with D possibly being TRBD1 (6 bases). The CDR3 runs to 15 residues. The germline CDR1 and CDR2 sequences are LNHDA and SQIVND (reference sequence). Here the CDR3 reads CASSKRDTRTDTQSF. The DNA of the CDR3 is TGTGCCAGTAGCAAACGGGACACCCGCACAGATACGCAGTCTTTT.

The V gene is TRBV10-3, the J gene TRBJ2-3, with TRBD2 matching 7 bases. The germline CDR1 and CDR2 sequences are ENHRY and SYGVKD. V trimming: 2 bases; J trimming: 2 bases; junction bases outside the gene matches: 7. CDR3 length equals 16 residues. The CDR3 loop reads CAISEPSSGPTDTQYF. The CDR3 coding sequence is TGTGCCATCAGTGAGCCGTCTAGCGGACCCACAGATACGCAGTATTTT.

The chain combines TRBV7-2 with TRBJ1-6; D gene unclear. The V end was cut by 5 bases, the J end by 14 bases, with 25 bases between. Looked up from germline, CDR1 is SGHTA and CDR2 is FQGNSA. This CDR3 has 16 residues. CDR3 residues: CASSPPGERRSASLHF. The CDR3 nucleotides read TGTGCCAGCAGCCCTCCCGGGGAAAGACGCTCTGCATCCCTCCACTTT. The entire variable domain, with the rest obtained from reference TRBV7-2 and TRBJ1-6, is as follows: GAGVSQSPSNKVTEKGKDVELRCDPISGHTALYWYRQSLGQGLEFLIYFQGNSAPDKSGLPSDRFSAERTGGSVSTLTIQRTQQEDSAVYLCASSPPGERRSASLHFGNGTRLTVT.

This clonotype was counted at least ten times. The chain joins TRBV11-1 to TRBJ1-1; tentatively, D is TRBD1 (6 bases). V dropped 3 bases and J dropped 6 bases, with 17 bases sitting between them. Germline V gives CDR1 SGHAT, CDR2 FQDESV (reference sequence). The CDR3 spans 15 residues. The CDR3 spells CASSFGTTRRPEAFF. CDR3 bases: TGTGCCAGCAGCTTCGGGACAACGCGTCGTCCTGAAGCTTTCTTT.

The chain carries TRBV7-8 and TRBJ2-1; 8 nucleotides align to TRBD2. V lost 2 bases to trimming and J lost 5 bases; unmatched junction nucleotides: 17. This CDR3 has 19 residues. Germline CDR1 is SGHVS and CDR2 is FQNEAQ. This chain's CDR3 is CASSLYVASGSRVHNEQFF. Written as DNA, the CDR3 is TGTGCCAGCAGCTTATACGTGGCTAGCGGGTCGAGGGTCCACAATGAGCAGTTCTTC.

This clonotype was observed at least ten times. This sequence joins TRBV29-1 and TRBJ2-2, with D possibly matching TRBD2 (6 bases). Germline CDR1 and CDR2: SQVTM and ANQGSEA. CDR3 length: 15 amino acids. V lost 7 bases and J lost 4, with 19 bases in between. The CDR3 coding sequence is TGCAGCGCCACTAGCTCCTACTATGGCACCGGGGAGCTGTTTTTT. Amino acid sequence: CSATSSYYGTGELFF.

This clonotype was recorded at least ten times. The chain joins TRBV21-1 to TRBJ2-5; the tabulated D call, TRBD2, remains unverified against the DNA. TRBV21-1 is recorded as a pseudogene. The CDR3 extends over 16 amino acids. CDR3 loop: CASSDMGLAGEETQYF. The CDR3 DNA is TGTGCCAGCAGCGATATGGGACTAGCGGGAGAAGAGACCCAGTACTTC.

This clonotype came up many times. The chain is built from TRBV27 and TRBJ1-2, with D perhaps matching TRBD1 (5 bases). The CDR3 has 18 amino acids. In germline, CDR1 is MNHEY, CDR2 SMNVEV (reference sequence). The V gene lost 3 bases and the J gene lost 0 bases, with 20 bases spanning the gap. The CDR3 spells CASSFSGRAGSSNYGYTF. The CDR3 nucleotides read TGTGCCAGCAGTTTCTCGGGGCGTGCAGGGTCGTCTAACTATGGCTACACCTTC.

This clonotype occurred many times. The chain recombines TRBV2 with TRBJ2-7; unclear D gene. The V gene lost 1 base and the J gene lost 3 bases, with 4 bases spanning the gap. Germline V CDR1 and CDR2: SNHLY, FYNNEI. The CDR3 has 12 residues. The chain's CDR3 is CASSEEGYEQYF. CDR3 DNA: TGTGCCAGCAGTGAAGAGGGCTACGAGCAGTACTTC.

This clonotype has just a few counts. This sequence joins TRBV30 and TRBJ1-2; D is unresolved. V was pared by 0 bases and J by 4 bases, with 15 bases between. Germline values: CDR1 GTSNPN, CDR2 SVGIG (reference sequence). The length of the CDR3 is 15 residues. The CDR3 loop reads CAWSVQALASYGYTF. CDR3 DNA sequence: TGTGCCTGGAGTGTACAAGCCCTCGCATCCTATGGCTACACCTTC.

The chain carries TRBV10-2 and TRBJ2-7; D remains ambiguous. The V gene's germline CDR1 is WSHSY and CDR2 SAAADI. CDR3 length: 15 amino acids. V was trimmed by 3 bases and J by 2 bases, leaving 14 bases between them. The CDR3 DNA is TGCGCCAGCAGTGAAGGGCAGGTGCACCCCTACGAGCAGTACGTC. It yields the protein CASSEGQVHPYEQYV.

This clonotype was found a few times. The chain employs TRBV29-1 and TRBJ1-2; TRBD1 agrees at 9 bases. The germline CDR1 and CDR2 sequences are SQVTM and ANQGSEA. V gave up 4 bases and J gave up 4 bases; unmatched junction bases: 4. This CDR3 is 13 amino acids long. The CDR3 coding sequence is TGCAGCGTTGGGGGACAGGGCATCTATGGCTACACCTTC. It encodes CSVGGQGIYGYTF.

The chain has TRBV2 and TRBJ1-5; D not resolved. With 7 bases removed from V and 3 bases from J, the gap between germline ends came to 13 bases. Germline V gives CDR1 SNHLY, CDR2 FYNNEI. The CDR3 is 14 residues long. CDR3 coding DNA: TGTGCCAGCAAACTGGACGGTAACAATCAGCCCCAGCATTTT. It codes for CASKLDGNNQPQHF. The entire variable domain, with the rest obtained from reference TRBV2 and TRBJ1-5, is as follows: EPEVTQTPSHQVTQMGQEVILRCVPISNHLYFYWYRQILGQKVEFLVSFYNNEISEKSEIFDDQFSVERPDGSNFTLKIRSTKLEDSAMYFCASKLDGNNQPQHFGDGTRLSIL.